A single TCR beta chain is shown here with its context. V shed 7 bases and J 6 bases; nucleotides not matched to a gene: 7. Germline CDR1 reads MGHDK; CDR2 reads SYGVNS. CDR3 length equals 13 residues. These data originate in a study of control samples from healthy donors and cancer patients. The protocol was immunoSEQ multiplex PCR, while the TCRdb copy is restricted to in-frame clones and leaves out a portion. Counted here are under 20,000 clones, approximately 81% occurring once; the ten biggest clones make up 25% to 30%. V gene TRBV25-1 combines with J gene TRBJ1-1; 8 bases line up with TRBD1. The clonotype originates from a woman aged 70-85 years with lung cancer. The sequencing sample was made of PBMCs. The CDR3 coding sequence is TGTGCCAGCACGACAGGGGAAGTTTCTGAAGCTTTCTTT. Translating gives CASTTGEVSEAFF.